What follows are 24 T cell receptor beta chains derived from one specimen sequenced in a study of neurological immune-mediated disorders. Regarding time point: longitudinal time-point 2. TCRdb re-called the 5' RACE reads through MiXCR, storing one row per CDR3 protein. Of tens of thousands of distinct CDR3 sequences in the sample, 5.8% were seen once. The sample was PBMCs. All receptors come from a woman aged 55-75 years with multiple sclerosis.

This clonotype was detected many times. The V call is TRBV29-1, the J call TRBJ2-7, with TRBD1 identical over 7 bases. The V gene's germline CDR1 is SQVTM and CDR2 ANQGSEA. The CDR3 spans 13 residues. V lost 1 base, J lost 4 bases, and 4 bases stayed unmatched. The CDR3 here is CSVEARGTYEQYF. The CDR3 nucleotides are TGCAGCGTTGAAGCCAGGGGGACGTACGAGCAGTACTTC.

The chain joins TRBV14 to TRBJ2-7; D perhaps matches TRBD1 (5 bases). V lost 8 bases and J 1 base, leaving 6 bases between the germline ends. Looked up from germline, CDR1 is SGHDN and CDR2 is FVKESK. This CDR3 is 11 amino acids long. The CDR3 DNA follows: TGTGCCAGCCAGGGTTCCTACGAGCAGTACTTC. Translated, it gives CASQGSYEQYF.

This clonotype was seen repeatedly, ten times or more. J is TRBJ2-5 and V is TRBV5-6; 11 positions match TRBD2. The germline V gene encodes CDR1 SGHDT and CDR2 YYEEEE. V was clipped by 2 bases and J by 1 base; unmatched bases: 4. The CDR3 has 16 residues. This CDR3 is CASSFFSGGAQETQYF. CDR3 in DNA: TGTGCCAGCAGCTTTTTTAGCGGGGGGGCCCAAGAGACCCAGTACTTC.

This clonotype was seen at least ten times. V gene TRBV27 combines with J gene TRBJ2-3, with no clear D. Trimming shortened V by 7 bases and J by 4 bases, and 15 bases separated the two germline ends. The germline gives CDR1 MNHEY, CDR2 SMNVEV (reference sequence). This CDR3 is 14 amino acids long. The CDR3, as DNA: TGTGCCAGCACTCCGGGTTGGGCAGCAGATACGCAGTATTTT. Its protein is CASTPGWAADTQYF.

In this sample, this clonotype turned up many times. The DNA of the CDR3 is TGCGCCAGCAGCTTCGACAGGGGCACGAACACTGAAGCTTTCTTT. This gives the protein CASSFDRGTNTEAFF. V usage is TRBV5-1 and J usage is TRBJ1-1, with TRBD1 matching 8 bases. J gave up 1 base and V 2 bases, and 4 bases lay outside the gene matches. CDR1 is SGHRS and CDR2 is YFSETQ in the germline V gene. The CDR3 loop spans 15 amino acids.

This clonotype is classed as large. The rearrangement joins TRBV7-9 to TRBJ1-2; the D gene is possibly TRBD1 (5 bases). The CDR3 spans 13 residues. V was shortened by 3 bases and J by 4 bases, with 9 bases between the two germline ends. CDR1 SEHNR and CDR2 FQNEAQ come from the germline V gene (reference sequence). Written as DNA, the CDR3 is TGTGCCAGCAGCTTGACAGAACTCTATGGCTACACCTTC. Protein sequence: CASSLTELYGYTF.

This clonotype was picked up many times. V and J are TRBV5-5 and TRBJ2-1; D is uncertain. Germline V gene data show CDR1 as SGHKS and CDR2 as YYEKEE (reference sequence). The CDR3 sequence is 11 residues long. The germline V and J ends were trimmed by 1 base and 4 bases, with 0 bases remaining between them. DNA of the CDR3: TGTGCCAGCAGCTTGTACAATGAGCAGTTCTTC. Its protein product is CASSLYNEQFF.

This chain links TRBV27 with TRBJ2-3; D gene ambiguous. V was trimmed by 6 bases and J by 0 bases, leaving 10 bases between them. Germline CDR1 is MNHEY and CDR2 is SMNVEV (reference sequence). CDR3 size: 14 residues. CDR3 nucleotide sequence: TGTGCCAGCAGATCCCCCCGTAGCACAGATACGCAGTATTTT. Its translation is CASRSPRSTDTQYF.

Many counts were recorded for this clonotype. The rearrangement joins TRBV5-1 to TRBJ1-1; the match to TRBD1 covers 8 bases. Germline CDR1 and CDR2: SGHRS and YFSETQ. The CDR3 runs 14 residues. Trimming took 0 bases from V and 5 from J; bases not matched to a gene: 3. The CDR3 reads CASSLVGTGTEAFF. The CDR3 DNA reads as TGCGCCAGCAGCTTGGTGGGGACAGGTACTGAAGCTTTCTTT.

This clonotype showed up many times. The genes are TRBV29-1 and TRBJ2-3, with D possibly TRBD1 on 5 matching bases. Germline values: CDR1 SQVTM, CDR2 ANQGSEA. The CDR3 totals 10 residues. Deletions cut 7 bases from V and 7 bases from J, with 9 bases between. For the CDR3, the DNA is TGCAGCGGACAGACGCATACGCAGTATTTT. Protein: CSGQTHTQYF.

Ten or more counts support this clonotype. CDR3 nucleotides: TGCGCCAGCAGCCCGACAGGCTCTGGAAACACCATATATTTT. Encoded protein: CASSPTGSGNTIYF. The V call is TRBV4-1, the J call TRBJ1-3, with a weak D call TRBD1 (6 bases). The CDR3 extends over 14 amino acids. Germline V CDR1 and CDR2: MGHRA, YSYEKL. V gave up 4 bases and J gave up 0 bases, with 7 bases separating them.

This clonotype was seen repeatedly, ten times or more. V gene TRBV12-3 or TRBV12-4 combines with J gene TRBJ2-7; D perhaps matches TRBD1 (5 bases). CDR3 length: 13 amino acids. V shed 3 bases and J shed 2 bases, with 8 bases lying between them. CDR3 amino acids: CASSFGAAYEQYF. CDR3 in DNA: TGTGCCAGCAGTTTTGGGGCCGCCTACGAGCAGTACTTC.

This clonotype was observed at least ten times. The CDR3 nucleotides read TGTGCCAGCAGCGAGGACCTTAGCACAGATACGCAGTATTTT. Amino acid sequence: CASSEDLSTDTQYF. This rearrangement joins TRBV7-6 to TRBJ2-3; D call uncertain. This CDR3 has 14 amino acids. V lost 5 bases and J lost 0, with 9 bases in between. From germline, CDR1 is SGHVS and CDR2 FNYEAQ.

This clonotype was found many times. The chain couples TRBV5-1 to TRBJ1-1, with a tentative D call TRBD1 (6 bases). Germline CDR1 reads SGHRS; CDR2 reads YFSETQ. This CDR3 has 15 amino acids. V lost 0 bases, J lost 4 bases, and 13 bases lay in between. CDR3: CASSLDGGRGTEAFF. The CDR3 bases are TGCGCCAGCAGCTTGGATGGGGGGCGCGGCACTGAAGCTTTCTTT.

This chain joins TRBV5-6 and TRBJ1-2; D gene uncertain. Per germline, CDR1 SGHDT and CDR2 YYEEEE. With 1 base removed from V and 1 base from J, the gap between germline ends came to 8 bases. The CDR3 has 14 residues. The CDR3: CASSLKRVNYGYTF. The CDR3 DNA sequence: TGTGCCAGCAGCTTGAAGAGGGTTAACTATGGCTACACCTTC.

This clonotype was counted many times. This rearrangement joins TRBV3-1 to TRBJ2-5; 9 bases match TRBD1. The CDR3 contains 16 residues. J lost 4 bases, V lost 6 bases, and 12 bases had no gene match. Germline V CDR1 and CDR2: LGHDT, YNNKEL (reference sequence). The CDR3 DNA reads TGTGCCAGCAGGCCCCCGGTGACAGGGGGTGGAGAGACCCAGTACTTC. Protein: CASRPPVTGGGETQYF.

This clonotype was seen many times. V gene TRBV20-1 combines with J gene TRBJ2-7; tentatively, D is TRBD2 (5 bases). This CDR3 comprises 14 residues. The ends were cut back, 0 bases at V and 2 bases at J, with 11 bases in the middle. The V gene's germline CDR1 is DFQATT and CDR2 SNEGSKA (reference sequence). The CDR3 DNA reads TGCAGTGCTAGAGATCCACAGCGGACCTACGAGCAGTACTTC. This sequence encodes CSARDPQRTYEQYF.

V and J are TRBV3-1 and TRBJ2-3; a possible D gene is TRBD2 (6 bases). V shed 1 base and J shed 4 bases, with 15 bases lying between them. The CDR3 is 16 amino acids. Germline V gives CDR1 LGHDT, CDR2 YNNKEL (reference sequence). As DNA, the CDR3 is TGTGCCAGCAGCCAAGGACTTAGCGGCCGTTCAGATACGCAGTATTTT. This translates into CASSQGLSGRSDTQYF.

This clonotype was seen at least ten times. The chain joins TRBV5-1 to TRBJ1-2; 7 positions match TRBD1. Per the germline V gene, CDR1 is SGHRS and CDR2 is YFSETQ. CDR3 length: 14 residues. Trimming cost V 0 bases and J 7 bases; bases outside gene matches: 6. CDR3 residues: CASSLAEGARGYTF. The CDR3 DNA reads TGCGCCAGCAGCTTGGCGGAGGGGGCGCGTGGCTACACCTTC.

This clonotype has ten or more counts. V and J are TRBV5-1 and TRBJ1-2; weak D call: TRBD1 (5 bases). The CDR3 sequence is 14 residues long. Germline assignment: CDR1 SGHRS and CDR2 YFSETQ. V was cut by 0 bases and J by 3 bases, with 9 bases left in between. CDR3 loop: CASSLGQFYYGYTF. CDR3 nucleotide sequence: TGCGCCAGCAGCTTGGGACAGTTTTACTATGGCTACACCTTC.

At least ten counts were recorded for this clonotype. This chain uses TRBV29-1 with TRBJ1-5, with 9 nucleotides matching TRBD1. Per the germline V gene, CDR1 is SQVTM and CDR2 is ANQGSEA. The CDR3 has 13 residues. The V gene end was trimmed by 5 bases and the J gene end by 2 bases; junction bases not matched to a gene: 1. CDR3 region: CSVRTGGNQPQHF. CDR3 nucleotides: TGCAGCGTTCGGACAGGGGGCAATCAGCCCCAGCATTTT. Full variable domain (missing parts from reference TRBV29-1 and TRBJ1-5): SAVISQKPSRDICQRGTSLTIQCQVDSQVTMMFWYRQQPGQSLTLIATANQGSEATYESGFVIDKFPISRPNLTFSTLTVSNMSPEDSSIYLCSVRTGGNQPQHFGDGTRLSIL.

This clonotype was detected many times. The chain has TRBV7-2 and TRBJ2-5; 11 nucleotides align to TRBD2. Germline trimming cut 6 bases from V and 1 base from J; bases unmatched to any gene: 4. Germline CDR1 reads SGHTA; CDR2 reads FQGNSA. CDR3 size: 15 residues. In DNA, the CDR3 is TGTGCCAGCAGGGTAGCGGGGGGGAGCCAAGAGACCCAGTACTTC. This sequence encodes CASRVAGGSQETQYF.

The rearrangement links TRBV19 to TRBJ2-7; possibly TRBD1 for D (6 bases). The CDR3 spans 13 residues. Trimming cost V 6 bases and J 0 bases, with 9 bases left between them. Germline loops: CDR1 LNHDA, CDR2 SQIVND (reference sequence). The chain's CDR3 is CASSRDNSYEQYF. CDR3 DNA: TGTGCCAGTAGCCGGGACAACTCCTACGAGCAGTACTTC. The variable domain in full, completed from reference TRBV19 and TRBJ2-7, reads DGGITQSPKYLFRKEGQNVTLSCEQNLNHDAMYWYRQDPGQGLRLIYYSQIVNDFQKGDIAEGYSVSREKKESFPLTVTSAQKNPTAFYLCASSRDNSYEQYFGPGTRLTVT.

This clonotype was detected ten times or more. The V and J genes are TRBV11-1 and TRBJ2-4; maybe TRBD1 (6 bases). Trimming cost V 1 base and J 2 bases, with 15 bases left between them. The germline gives CDR1 SGHAT, CDR2 FQDESV (reference sequence). The CDR3 totals 17 residues. Written as DNA, the CDR3 is TGTGCCAGCAGCTTAGATGACCCTACAGGGACCAAAAACATTCAGTACTTC. Residues: CASSLDDPTGTKNIQYF.